A selection of T cell receptor beta chains follows, all from one sample in a study of cytomegalovirus exposure and HLA in healthy donors. Clones were read by immunoSEQ multiplex PCR, and TCRdb kept only the in-frame ones, dropping some. Found here are more than 150,000 clones, around 85% of them singletons; the top ten hold almost 9.5%. Input material: PBMCs. The receptors were sampled from a man aged 18 to 29 in good health and CMV-seropositive. Both conserved end residues are part of each CDR3. Fields, in order: V gene, J gene, D gene, clone size, CDR3 protein, CDR3 DNA. A D gene is named only where the DNA matches it firmly. The listing skips clone size in some rows; elsewhere it reads once, few, many or a size class.

TRBV19	TRBJ2-5	.	.	CASRNREKETQYF	TGTGCCAGTAGAAACAGGGAGAAGGAGACCCAGTACTTC
TRBV5-4	TRBJ2-3	TRBD2	.	CASSSHLRGGPTDTQYF	TGTGCCAGCAGCTCCCACCTCCGGGGGGGTCCCACAGATACGCAGTATTTT
TRBV29-1	TRBJ2-5	TRBD1	once	CSVGQGRGETQYF	TGCAGCGTCGGACAGGGGCGAGGAGAGACCCAGTACTTC
TRBV7-9	TRBJ2-1	TRBD2	.	CASSLAGGNGYNEQFF	TGTGCCAGCAGCCTCGCGGGGGGGAATGGGTACAATGAGCAGTTCTTC
TRBV9	TRBJ1-1	.	.	CASSAQGLNTEAFF	TGTGCCAGCAGCGCACAGGGCCTGAACACTGAAGCTTTCTTT
TRBV7-9	TRBJ2-1	.	.	CASSPSPGRDSSYNEQFF	TGTGCCAGCAGCCCCTCCCCGGGGCGGGACAGCTCCTACAATGAGCAGTTCTTC
TRBV5-6	TRBJ1-1	.	.	CASSLAGGLMNTEAFF	TGTGCCAGCAGCTTGGCCGGCGGACTAATGAACACTGAAGCTTTCTTT
TRBV18	TRBJ1-1	.	.	CASSIDTEAFF	TGTGCCAGCTCAATAGACACTGAAGCTTTCTTT
TRBV7-2	TRBJ2-5	.	.	CASSSGETQYF	TGTGCCAGCAGCTCGGGAGAGACCCAGTACTTC
TRBV4-2	TRBJ2-3	TRBD2	.	CASSTSGGPPDTQYF	TGTGCCAGCAGCACTAGCGGGGGGCCTCCAGATACGCAGTATTTT
TRBV21-1	TRBJ1-5	.	.	CASSKFPFEWRAQGSQHF	TGTGCCAGCAGCAAATTCCCCTTTGAGTGGAGGGCCCAAGGGTCCCAGCATTTT
TRBV19	TRBJ1-2	.	.	CASTARQSYYGYTF	TGTGCCAGTACGGCTAGACAGAGTTACTATGGCTACACCTTC
TRBV7-9	TRBJ2-3	.	.	CASSLSFGGADTQYF	TGTGCCAGCAGCCTTTCCTTCGGAGGGGCAGATACGCAGTATTTT
TRBV7-3	TRBJ1-1	.	.	CASSPQANTEAFF	TGTGCCAGCAGCCCCCAAGCAAACACTGAAGCTTTCTTT
TRBV5-1	TRBJ2-2	TRBD1	.	CASSQDRANTGELFF	TGCGCCAGCAGCCAGGACAGGGCGAACACCGGGGAGCTGTTTTTT
TRBV11-2	TRBJ1-5	.	.	CASSLGLNQPQHF	TGTGCCAGCAGCTTAGGTCTTAATCAGCCCCAGCATTTT
TRBV9	TRBJ2-1	TRBD2	.	CASSVDGGAGNEQFF	TGTGCCAGCAGCGTAGACGGGGGGGCCGGGAATGAGCAGTTCTTC
TRBV9	TRBJ2-1	TRBD2	.	CASSVPGRGLINEQFF	TGTGCCAGCAGCGTCCCAGGGCGGGGGTTGATCAATGAGCAGTTCTTC
TRBV5-1	TRBJ2-3	TRBD2	.	CASSSSGGLSDTQYF	TGCGCCAGCAGCAGTAGCGGGGGTTTGTCAGATACGCAGTATTTT
TRBV27	TRBJ2-7	TRBD1	.	CASSLSRGQGPIYEQYF	TGTGCCAGCAGTTTATCCCGCGGACAGGGACCAATCTACGAGCAGTACTTC
TRBV9	TRBJ2-2	.	.	CASTRDGDTGELFF	TGTGCCAGCACCAGAGACGGAGACACCGGGGAGCTGTTTTTT
TRBV5-1	TRBJ2-1	.	.	CASSSTSSPAGEQFF	TGCGCCAGCAGCTCGACTAGTTCCCCGGCAGGAGAGCAGTTCTTC
TRBV29-1	TRBJ2-7	TRBD1	once	CSVGDRELYEQYF	TGCAGCGTTGGGGACAGGGAATTGTACGAGCAGTACTTC
TRBV7-7	TRBJ2-2	TRBD1	.	CASSQGAFTGELFF	TGTGCTAGCAGCCAGGGGGCCTTCACCGGGGAGCTGTTTTTT
TRBV10-3	TRBJ1-1	.	few	CAIQGVGNTEAFF	TGTGCCATCCAAGGGGTGGGGAACACTGAAGCTTTCTTT
TRBV29-1	TRBJ1-1	TRBD1	.	CSGRRGVGANTEAFF	TGCAGCGGCCGCAGGGGGGTGGGGGCGAACACTGAAGCTTTCTTT
TRBV12-5	TRBJ2-3	TRBD2	.	CASGPSGERTDTQYF	TGTGCTAGTGGCCCTAGCGGGGAGAGAACAGATACGCAGTATTTT
TRBV30	TRBJ2-7	.	few	CAWSFVGAPAVGEQYF	TGTGCCTGGAGTTTTGTAGGGGCGCCGGCCGTCGGCGAGCAGTACTTC
TRBV9	TRBJ1-4	TRBD1	.	CASGRQGTNEKLFF	TGTGCCAGCGGCCGACAGGGAACTAATGAAAAACTGTTTTTT
TRBV2	TRBJ2-5	.	.	CASSELRRETQYF	TGTGCCAGCAGTGAACTTAGGAGGGAGACCCAGTACTTC
TRBV6-1	TRBJ2-1	.	.	CASSSRGGYNEQFF	TGTGCCAGCAGTTCTAGGGGGGGCTACAATGAGCAGTTCTTC
TRBV11-2	TRBJ1-2	TRBD1	.	CASSFVYGTGGDGYTF	TGTGCCAGCAGTTTCGTATACGGGACAGGGGGTGATGGCTACACCTTC
TRBV6-6	TRBJ1-2	.	.	CASSYAPANYGYTF	TGTGCCAGCAGTTACGCTCCGGCTAACTATGGCTACACCTTC
TRBV6-5	TRBJ2-1	.	.	CASSYSGPTGSNEQFF	TGTGCCAGCAGTTACTCGGGACCCACAGGGTCCAATGAGCAGTTCTTC
TRBV2	TRBJ1-2	.	.	CASSERGYGYTF	TGTGCCAGCAGTGAAAGAGGGTATGGCTACACCTTC
TRBV7-9	TRBJ1-2	.	.	CSSSLAGDGYTF	TGTTCCAGCAGCTTGGCAGGGGATGGCTACACCTTC